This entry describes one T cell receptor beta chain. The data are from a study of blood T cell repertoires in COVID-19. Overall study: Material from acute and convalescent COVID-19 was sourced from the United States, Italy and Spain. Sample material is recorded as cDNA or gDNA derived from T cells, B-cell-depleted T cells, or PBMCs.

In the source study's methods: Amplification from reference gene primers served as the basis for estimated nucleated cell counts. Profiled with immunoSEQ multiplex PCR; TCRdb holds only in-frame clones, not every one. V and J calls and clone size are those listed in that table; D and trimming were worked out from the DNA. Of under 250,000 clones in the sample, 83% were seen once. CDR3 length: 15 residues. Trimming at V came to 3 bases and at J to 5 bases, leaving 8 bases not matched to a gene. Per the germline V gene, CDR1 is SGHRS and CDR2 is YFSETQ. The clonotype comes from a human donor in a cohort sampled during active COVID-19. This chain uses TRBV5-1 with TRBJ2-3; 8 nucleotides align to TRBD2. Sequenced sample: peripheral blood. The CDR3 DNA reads TGCGCCAGCAGCTCGGTTAAGCTAGCGGGAGATACGCAGTATTTT. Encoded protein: CASSSVKLAGDTQYF.